A selection of T cell receptor beta chains follows, all from one sample in a study of blood T cell repertoires in COVID-19. Using immunoSEQ multiplex PCR, the repertoire was profiled, and TCRdb retains in-frame clones only, with some absent. The sample lists fewer than 250,000 clones, around 87% occurring once. Sequencing was performed on PBMCs or T cells enriched from blood (not recorded which). The receptor source for this set is a woman aged 40 to 55 in a cohort exposed to, infected with or recovered from COVID-19 (not recorded which). The CDR3 runs from the conserved cysteine through the conserved F or W. A D gene is named only where the DNA matches it firmly. The size field is filled for only some rows; it gives once, few, many or a size class.

clone_size d_call cdr3_length j_call v_call cdr3_aa cdr3_nt
NA NA 14 TRBJ1-2 TRBV6-1 CASSEGGGFYGYTF TGTGCCAGCAGTGAAGGGGGAGGATTCTATGGCTACACCTTC
NA NA 15 TRBJ1-5 TRBV5-5 CASSSVAGRGQPQHF TGTGCCAGCAGCTCGGTGGCAGGGCGCGGTCAGCCCCAGCATTTT
many NA 15 TRBJ2-2 TRBV4-1 CASSQPDSHTGELFF TGCGCCAGCAGCCAACCGGACAGCCACACCGGGGAGCTGTTTTTT
NA NA 12 TRBJ2-5 TRBV13 CASSLDSGTQYF TGTGCCAGCAGCTTAGATTCGGGGACCCAGTACTTC
NA TRBD1 16 TRBJ1-5 TRBV18 CASSRGQGFGNQPQHF TGTGCCAGCTCACGCGGACAGGGGTTCGGCAATCAGCCCCAGCATTTT
few NA 15 TRBJ1-4 TRBV10-3 CATGTGEQLMKNCFF NA
few TRBD2 17 TRBJ2-7 TRBV9 CASSEGRMSGSPYEQYF TGTGCCAGCAGCGAGGGGCGGATGAGCGGGAGCCCCTACGAGCAGTACTTC
NA TRBD2 15 TRBJ2-1 TRBV3-1/TRBV3-2 CASSQEAGGRNEQFF TGTGCCAGCAGCCAGGAGGCGGGGGGGCGGAATGAGCAGTTCTTC
NA TRBD1 13 TRBJ2-6 TRBV10-1 CASSESGQGILTF TGCGCCAGCAGTGAGTCTGGACAGGGGATCCTGACTTTC
NA NA 12 TRBJ1-4 TRBV3-1/TRBV3-2 CASRDLSEKLFF TGTGCCAGCAGAGACTTAAGTGAAAAACTGTTTTTT
NA NA 15 TRBJ1-2 TRBV7-2 CASSLVQTTNYGYTF TGTGCCAGCAGCTTAGTCCAGACTACTAACTATGGCTACACCTTC
NA TRBD1 16 TRBJ1-2 TRBV7-8 CASSLEDRVRYNGHTF TGTGCCAGCAGCTTGGAGGACAGGGTGCGTTATAATGGCCACACCTTC
NA NA 14 TRBJ1-2 TRBV27 CASSLSGFNYGYTF TGTGCCAGCAGTTTATCCGGGTTCAACTATGGCTACACCTTC
NA TRBD2 19 TRBJ2-7 TRBV4-1 CASSREPGLAGLNSYEQYF TGCGCCAGCAGCCGAGAACCGGGACTAGCGGGTCTAAACTCCTACGAGCAGTACTTC
once NA 14 TRBJ2-1 TRBV4-1 CASSKGNAYNEQFF TGCGCCAGCAGCAAGGGGAATGCGTACAATGAGCAGTTCTTC
NA NA 14 TRBJ2-1 TRBV27 CASTHPAGADEQFF TGTGCCAGCACCCACCCTGCGGGGGCTGATGAGCAGTTCTTC
many NA 13 TRBJ1-5 TRBV5-1 CASSLDANQPQHF TGCGCCAGCAGCTTGGACGCGAATCAGCCCCAGCATTTT
NA NA 12 TRBJ2-3 TRBV7-9 CASSPGFGTQYF TGTGCCAGCAGCCCAGGGTTCGGTACGCAGTATTTT
NA TRBD2 17 TRBJ2-7 TRBV27 CASSGTSGGEISYEQYF TGTGCCAGCAGTGGAACTAGCGGGGGAGAAATCTCCTACGAGCAGTACTTC
NA TRBD1 12 TRBJ2-5 TRBV19 CASSGQQETQYF TGTGCCAGCTCGGGACAGCAAGAGACCCAGTACTTC
NA NA 11 TRBJ2-3 TRBV2 CASASSDTQYF TGTGCCAGCGCTAGCTCAGATACGCAGTATTTT
NA NA 13 TRBJ1-1 TRBV7-8 CASSPRGDTEAFF TGTGCCAGCAGCCCCAGGGGAGACACTGAAGCTTTCTTT
NA NA 14 TRBJ2-3 TRBV27 CASSFLQRTDTQYF TGTGCCAGCAGTTTTTTACAACGCACAGATACGCAGTATTTT
once TRBD1 15 TRBJ1-1 TRBV5-1 CASSSWTGQDTEAFF TGCGCCAGCAGCTCCTGGACAGGCCAAGACACTGAAGCTTTCTTT
few NA 13 TRBJ2-7 TRBV27 CASSSGLAYEQYF TGTGCCAGCAGTTCAGGGCTCGCCTACGAGCAGTACTTC
NA TRBD2 11 TRBJ2-1 TRBV13 CASARGDEQFF TGTGCCAGCGCTCGGGGGGACGAGCAGTTCTTC
NA NA 14 TRBJ1-1 TRBV20-1 CSASPQGMNTEAFF TGCAGTGCTAGTCCACAGGGAATGAACACTGAAGCTTTCTTT
NA NA 15 TRBJ2-5 TRBV4-2 CASSQGVGGQETQYF TGTGCCAGCAGCCAAGGGGTTGGGGGGCAAGAGACCCAGTACTTC
NA TRBD2 12 TRBJ2-5 TRBV5-1 CASSGRGETQYF TGCGCCAGCAGCGGGCGGGGGGAGACCCAGTACTTC
once TRBD1 16 TRBJ1-1 TRBV27 CASSVRDRGPNTEAFF TGTGCCAGCAGTGTCCGGGACAGGGGACCGAACACTGAAGCTTTCTTT
NA NA 15 TRBJ1-6 TRBV21-1 CASLGGSSYNSPLHF TGTGCCAGCTTGGGGGGAAGCTCCTATAATTCACCCCTCCACTTT
NA TRBD2 18 TRBJ2-1 TRBV11-3 CASSPGTSGRGSYNEQFF TGTGCCAGCAGCCCCGGGACTAGCGGGAGGGGCTCCTACAATGAGCAGTTCTTC
few NA 14 TRBJ2-7 TRBV9 CASSVDGSGSEQYF TGTGCCAGCAGCGTAGACGGGAGTGGGAGCGAGCAGTACTTC
NA NA 19 TRBJ2-1 TRBV28 CASSSTAAVIAESYNEQFF TGTGCCAGCAGTTCAACCGCGGCGGTAATAGCGGAGTCCTACAATGAGCAGTTCTTC
once TRBD2 14 TRBJ2-7 TRBV27 CASSFASGTYEQYF TGTGCCAGCAGTTTCGCGAGCGGGACCTACGAGCAGTACTTC
NA TRBD1 16 TRBJ2-3 TRBV9 CASSVEGASLTDTQYF TGTGCCAGCAGCGTAGAGGGGGCGAGTCTCACAGATACGCAGTATTTT
NA NA 14 TRBJ1-6 TRBV5-1 CASSFPGRNSPLHF TGCGCCAGCAGCTTCCCAGGGCGTAATTCACCCCTCCACTTT
NA TRBD2 17 TRBJ2-1 TRBV11-2 CASSLNGAGGLVFEQFF TGTGCCAGCAGCCTTAACGGGGCGGGAGGATTGGTTTTTGAGCAGTTCTTC
NA TRBD2 18 TRBJ2-2 TRBV6-2/TRBV6-3 CASSPGLAGGPNTGELFF TGTGCCAGCAGCCCGGGACTAGCGGGAGGCCCGAACACCGGGGAGCTGTTTTTT
NA NA 15 TRBJ1-4 TRBV15 CATSRDGGGGEKLFF TGTGCCACCAGCAGAGATGGGGGCGGGGGTGAAAAACTGTTTTTT